This entry lists 11 T cell receptor beta chains sequenced from one sample in a study of blood T cell repertoires in COVID-19. Data came from immunoSEQ multiplex PCR; TCRdb stores just in-frame clones and leaves some out. This sample yields more than 75,000 clones, of which around 92% are seen a single time; around 2.8% belongs to the top ten. What was sequenced was peripheral blood. The receptor source for this set is a man aged 50-60 years with COVID-19, enrolled during active disease.

The chain employs TRBV11-3 and TRBJ1-4, with 9 bases matching TRBD1. Germline-derived CDR1 and CDR2 are SGHNT and YENEEA. J was trimmed by 7 bases and V by 5 bases; bases with no gene match: 8. This CDR3 has 15 residues. The CDR3 bases are TGTGCCAGCAGCCCCGGGACAGGGCGAAGTGAAAAACTGTTTTTT. Translation: CASSPGTGRSEKLFF.

The CDR3 is CASSSTPGGYTF. Written as DNA, the CDR3 is TGTGCCAGCAGTTCAACCCCGGGTGGCTACACCTTC. The V call is TRBV5-6, the J call TRBJ1-2; no definite D call. V dropped 5 bases and J dropped 7 bases, with 12 bases sitting between them. Germline V gene sequence: CDR1 SGHDT, CDR2 YYEEEE. The CDR3 totals 12 residues.

The rearrangement links TRBV25-1 to TRBJ1-6; 9 bases align to TRBD1. The CDR3 spans 17 residues. Trimming removed 4 bases from V and 7 bases from J; junction bases left unmatched: 11. The germline V gene encodes CDR1 MGHDK and CDR2 SYGVNS. CDR3 sequence (DNA): TGTGCCAGCAGTGGGGAAAACAGGGGGCTTGGAAATTCACCCCTCCACTTT. Protein: CASSGENRGLGNSPLHF.

The J gene is TRBJ2-2, the V gene TRBV14; D is unclear. CDR1 and CDR2 (germline): SGHDN, FVKESK. V lost 1 base and J lost 3, with 12 bases in between. The CDR3 length is 16 residues. CDR3 region: CASSQVSGFDTGELFF. In nucleotides, the CDR3 is TGTGCCAGCAGCCAAGTGTCCGGGTTTGACACCGGGGAGCTGTTTTTT.

CDR3 nucleotides: TGTGCCAGCAGCCCGAGAGGCAAACTCAATCAGCCCCAGCATTTT. It codes for CASSPRGKLNQPQHF. The J gene is TRBJ1-5, the V gene TRBV28; D gene uncertain. This CDR3 is 15 amino acids long. V dropped 6 bases and J dropped 3 bases, with 15 bases sitting between them. Germline values: CDR1 MDHEN, CDR2 SYDVKM.

The V call is TRBV7-2, the J call TRBJ2-2; 11 bases are a match to TRBD2. V trimming: 4 bases; J trimming: 3 bases; junction bases outside the gene matches: 4. The CDR3 totals 16 residues. Germline V gives CDR1 SGHTA, CDR2 FQGNSA. Here the CDR3 reads CASSWVAGGDTGELFF. The DNA of the CDR3 is TGTGCCAGCAGCTGGGTAGCGGGGGGGGACACCGGGGAGCTGTTTTTT.

The genes are TRBV30 and TRBJ1-5; 7 nucleotides align to TRBD1. V dropped 5 bases and J dropped 15; count of bases not matched to a gene: 16. CDR1 GTSNPN and CDR2 SVGIG come from the germline V gene (reference sequence). CDR3 length: 13 amino acids. The CDR3, as DNA: TGTGCCTGGGGCCAGACCCGGGACAGTGGCTCGCATTTT. Translation gives CAWGQTRDSGSHF. The full variable domain, in which reference TRBV30 and TRBJ1-5 provide the parts outside the CDR3, is SQTIHQWPATLVQPVGSPLSLECTVEGTSNPNLYWYRQAAGRGLQLLFYSVGIGQISSEVPQNLSASRPQDRQFILSSKKLLLSDSGFYLCAWGQTRDSGSHFGDGTRLSIL.

This chain links TRBV2 with TRBJ2-7; tentatively, D is TRBD2 (7 bases). The CDR3 extends over 14 amino acids. Per germline, CDR1 SNHLY and CDR2 FYNNEI. V gave up 5 bases and J gave up 3 bases, with 14 bases separating them. The CDR3 nucleotides are TGTGCCAGCAGTCTGGCGGGGGCCCTCTACGAGCAGTACTTC. Residues: CASSLAGALYEQYF.

The CDR3 nucleotides read TGTGCCACCGCCGGGACAGGGCCATCCTACGAGCAGTACTTC. Amino acid sequence: CATAGTGPSYEQYF. This rearrangement joins TRBV24-1 to TRBJ2-7; 9 bases are shared with TRBD1. After removal of 9 bases from V and 1 base from J, the junction contained 6 bases not matched to a gene. The germline V gene has CDR1 KGHDR and CDR2 SFDVKD. The CDR3 is 14 residues long.

This rearrangement joins TRBV5-1 to TRBJ2-5, with a weak D call TRBD2 (5 bases). V lost 1 base to trimming and J lost 2 bases, with 12 bases between them. Germline assignment: CDR1 SGHRS and CDR2 YFSETQ. The CDR3 spans 15 residues. CDR3 protein: CASSLLGSWQETQYF. CDR3 nucleotide sequence: TGCGCCAGCAGCTTGTTGGGGAGTTGGCAAGAGACCCAGTACTTC.

This rearrangement joins TRBV3-1 (or the pseudogene TRBV3-2) to TRBJ1-1, with D maybe TRBD1 (6 bases). The CDR3 sequence is 14 residues long. V was clipped by 3 bases and J by 3 bases, with 11 bases between them. Per germline, CDR1 LGHDT and CDR2 YNNKEL (reference sequence). The CDR3 DNA reads as TGTGCCAGCAGCCAGGAAACAGGGCACACTGAAGCTTTCTTT. It yields the protein CASSQETGHTEAFF.